Included here is one TCR beta chain sequence, with context. The CDR3 has 12 residues. V lost 5 bases and J lost 3, with 8 bases in between. CDR1 LGHNT and CDR2 FRNRAP come from the germline V gene. The data derive from a study of OX40 agonist ivuxolimab in advanced cancers. Looking at the study overall: Hepatocellular carcinoma, melanoma, renal cell or head and neck cancer was diagnosed in the dose-escalation patients.

This table comes from immunoSEQ multiplex PCR, and its TCRdb copy is limited to in-frame clones, with some not included. The sample lists around 16,000 clones; around 62% were seen once. The receptor comes from an adult with an advanced solid tumor such as melanoma, head and neck, liver or kidney cancer. This sequence joins TRBV12-5 and TRBJ2-7, with D perhaps matching TRBD1 (6 bases). This sample comprised CD4+ or CD8+ T cells sorted from blood, obtained in a trial of the OX40 agonist ivuxolimab. The CDR3 DNA reads as TGTGCTAGTGGTAAACAGGGCTACGAGCAGTACTTC. Translating gives CASGKQGYEQYF.